These T cell receptor beta chains were read from a single sample in a study of T cells after yellow fever vaccination. From the 5' RACE reads, TCRdb called clonotypes with MiXCR, one entry per CDR3 protein. The profile shows 400,000 to 450,000 distinct CDR3 sequences, around 20% of them singletons. The sample was PBMCs, taken before the yellow fever booster vaccination. These receptors came from a man younger than 35 who received the YFV17D yellow fever vaccine. Each CDR3 is given with its conserved first and last residue. Fields, in order: J gene, D gene, clone size, V gene, CDR3 DNA, CDR3 protein. D genes are given only for firm matches. A row's size may be missing; if present it is once, few, many or a size class.

>TRBJ1-1|-|-|TRBV12-3/TRBV12-4
TGTGCCAGCAGTTTAAAGTCGACGACGAGGCCCGACACTGAAGCTTTCTTT
CASSLKSTTRPDTEAFF
>TRBJ2-1|-|few|TRBV27
TGTGCCAGCAGTTTTTCCGATGAGCAGTTCTTC
CASSFSDEQFF
>TRBJ2-3|-|-|TRBV5-1
TGCGCCAGCAGCTTGGGCAGGGGAGAAGATACGCAGTATTTT
CASSLGRGEDTQYF
>TRBJ2-5|-|-|TRBV25-1
TGTGCCAGCCGACTATGGGGGGAGACCCAGTACTTC
CASRLWGETQYF
>TRBJ1-2|-|many|TRBV12-3/TRBV12-4
TGTGCCAGCAGTTTAGGGGTTAACTATGGCTACACCTTC
CASSLGVNYGYTF
>TRBJ2-3|TRBD1|few|TRBV20-1
TGCAGTGCCAGGGGCGGGACAGGGGCAGATACGCAGTATTTT
CSARGGTGADTQYF
>TRBJ2-5|-|-|TRBV20-1
TGCAGTGCTAGAGCCGGGGTTTGGGAGACCCAGTACTTC
CSARAGVWETQYF
>TRBJ1-2|TRBD1|few|TRBV5-1
TGCGCCAGCAGCCCCGGACAGGCGGAGGGCTACACCTTC
CASSPGQAEGYTF
>TRBJ1-1|-|many|TRBV12-3/TRBV12-4
TGTGCCAGCAGTCCGAGGAACACTGAAGCTTTCTTT
CASSPRNTEAFF
>TRBJ2-6|-|few|TRBV12-3/TRBV12-4
TGTGCCAGCAGTTTCGTTCCCTCTGGGGCCAACGTCCTGACTTTC
CASSFVPSGANVLTF
>TRBJ2-1|-|-|TRBV12-3/TRBV12-4
TGTGCCAGCAGTCCCCGACTAGTCGCTGAGCAGTTCTTC
CASSPRLVAEQFF
>TRBJ2-2|TRBD2|-|TRBV5-1
TGCGCCAGCAGCACATTAGCGGGGGAGACCGGGGAGCTGTTTTTT
CASSTLAGETGELFF
>TRBJ2-2|-|-|TRBV20-1
TGCAGTGCTACCCCGGGGGTTTCGGGCACCGGGGAGCTGATTTTT
CSATPGVSGTGELIF
>TRBJ1-2|-|few|TRBV20-1
TGCAGTGCTAGAAGGGGGGAGAACACTAACTATGGCTACACCTTC
CSARRGENTNYGYTF
>TRBJ2-2|-|-|TRBV5-1
TGCGCCAGCAGCTTGTTTGCAGGACCGAACACCGGGGAGCTGTTTTTT
CASSLFAGPNTGELFF
>TRBJ2-3|-|many|TRBV29-1
TGCAGCCTCATCTTTGCAGATACGCAGTATTTT
CSLIFADTQYF
>TRBJ1-1|-|-|TRBV10-3
TGTGCCATCAGTGAGTCGGGGGGGGAACATGAAGCTTTCTTT
CAISESGGEHEAFF
>TRBJ2-5|TRBD2|-|TRBV27
TGTGCCAGCAGTGCCCTACTAGCGGGGGAAGAGACCCAGTACTTC
CASSALLAGEETQYF
>TRBJ2-2|-|-|TRBV29-1
TGCAGCGTTGGCAAGGGGATGGCGAACACCGGGGAGCTGTTTTTT
CSVGKGMANTGELFF
>TRBJ2-7|-|few|TRBV6-6
TGTGCCAGCAGTTACGATGGCGGGGGCCCCAACGAGCAGTACTTC
CASSYDGGGPNEQYF
>TRBJ2-7|-|-|TRBV29-1
TGCAGCGTTGAAGGGTGGGCATCGCGGGAGCAGTACTTC
CSVEGWASREQYF
>TRBJ1-2|TRBD1|-|TRBV6-5
TGTGCCAGCAGTTATAGGACAGGGGGGATCTATGGCTACACCTTC
CASSYRTGGIYGYTF
>TRBJ2-2|-|few|TRBV4-3
TGCGCCAGCAGCACCCGACTGATCGAACATGTCGTTGCCGGGGAGCTGTTTTTT
CASSTRLIEHVVAGELFF
>TRBJ2-6|-|few|TRBV6-4
TGTGCCAGCAGTGACGATCGTAGGGCCAACGTCCTGACTTTC
CASSDDRRANVLTF
>TRBJ2-3|TRBD2|few|TRBV20-1
TGCAGTGCCATGCGGGGGGGCCGGACAGATACGCAGTATTTT
CSAMRGGRTDTQYF
>TRBJ2-5|TRBD2|-|TRBV11-2
TGTGCCAGCAGCTTGAATAGCGGGGGAGGAGAGACCCAGTACTTC
CASSLNSGGGETQYF
>TRBJ2-4|TRBD1|few|TRBV2
TGTGCCACCATGGACCCAGGGGGCGCGGAGACGGCCAAAAACATTCAGTACTTC
CATMDPGGAETAKNIQYF
>TRBJ1-4|-|few|TRBV7-2
TGTGCCAGCAGCCCAACCAACCTCAGGATGCTAGATGAAAAACTGTTTTTT
CASSPTNLRMLDEKLFF
>TRBJ2-1|-|few|TRBV7-9
TGTGCCAGCAGCTTAGTGGGGGGAGATGAGCAGTTCTTC
CASSLVGGDEQFF
>TRBJ1-3|-|many|TRBV20-1
TGCAGTGCTAGTCGCCGGGCTCCTGGAAACACCATATATTTT
CSASRRAPGNTIYF
>TRBJ2-5|TRBD2|few|TRBV12-3/TRBV12-4
TGTGCCAGCAGTTTGGAGAAGCGGGGGTCAGAGACCCAGTACTTC
CASSLEKRGSETQYF
>TRBJ2-1|-|few|TRBV7-2
TGTGCCAGCAGCTTAGACTTTGCCAATGAGCAGTTCTTC
CASSLDFANEQFF
>TRBJ1-1|TRBD1|many|TRBV5-1
TGCGCCAGCAGCTTGGCTCGACAGGGGAGTGAAGCTTTCTTT
CASSLARQGSEAFF
>TRBJ2-3|-|few|TRBV6-5
TGTGCCAGCAGTTACTCGGCGGCGACAGATACGCAGTATTTT
CASSYSAATDTQYF
>TRBJ2-5|TRBD2|many|TRBV7-9
TGTGCCAGCAGCTTCGGAACTAGCGGGGGAGAAGAGACCCAGTACTTC
CASSFGTSGGEETQYF
>TRBJ2-4|-|-|TRBV18
TGTGCCAGCTCATTCGACCTATTAGCCAAAAACATTCAGTACTTC
CASSFDLLAKNIQYF
>TRBJ1-2|TRBD1|-|TRBV7-9
TGTGCCAGTACAGGGGTCCCCCTCTATGGCTACACCTTC
CASTGVPLYGYTF
>TRBJ2-1|TRBD1|few|TRBV29-1
TGCAGCGTTGGCCCGGGACAGTCCAATGAGCAGTTCTTC
CSVGPGQSNEQFF
>TRBJ1-2|-|few|TRBV7-9
TGTGCCAGCAGCTTAGAGGGGTCCCCAAGAGGCTATGGCTACACCTTC
CASSLEGSPRGYGYTF
>TRBJ2-5|-|-|TRBV9
TGTGCCAGCAGCCGCCAGGGGAGTGGCCAAGAGACCCAGTACTTC
CASSRQGSGQETQYF
>TRBJ2-5|TRBD2|-|TRBV5-1
TGCGCCAGCAGCTGGGGGGGTCTTCAAGAGACCCAGTACTTC
CASSWGGLQETQYF
>TRBJ1-1|-|-|TRBV5-1
TGCGCCAGCAGCCGGGGAACTGACCTTTTGGACACTGAAGCTTTCTTT
CASSRGTDLLDTEAFF
>TRBJ2-7|-|-|TRBV7-9
TGTGCCAGCAGCGACAACAGGGTTGGAGAGCAGTACTTC
CASSDNRVGEQYF
>TRBJ2-1|-|few|TRBV5-1
TGCGCCAGCAGCTTGGGGTTGGACGTTGGTGAGCAGTTCTTC
CASSLGLDVGEQFF
>TRBJ2-7|TRBD2|-|TRBV5-1
TGCGCCAGCAGCTGGGGGACTAGCGGGAATACCTACGAGCAGTACTTC
CASSWGTSGNTYEQYF
>TRBJ2-7|-|-|TRBV5-1
TGCGCCAGCAGCTTGGGGCATATACCCTCCTACGAGCAGTACTTC
CASSLGHIPSYEQYF
>TRBJ2-2|-|-|TRBV2
TGTGCCAGCAGCCATATCAGGGGAAGAGGGGAGCTGTTTTTT
CASSHIRGRGELFF
>TRBJ2-2|-|-|TRBV5-5
TGTGCCAGCAGCATTTACAGGGAAGCCGGGGAGCTGTTTTTT
CASSIYREAGELFF
>TRBJ2-1|TRBD2|many|TRBV6-5
TGTGCCAGCAGTCAAGGGACTAGTCGAGGGAATGAGCAGTTCTTC
CASSQGTSRGNEQFF